Sequencing of this T cell receptor (beta chain) was carried out in a study of OX40 agonist ivuxolimab in advanced cancers. Study-wide background: Patients got intravenous ivuxolimab at 0.01 to 10 mg/kg every 2 weeks.

The data were produced by immunoSEQ multiplex PCR, yet TCRdb's version contains in-frame clones alone and is incomplete. The sample lists about 83,000 clones, 70% to 90% occurring once. Study-wide points: On average, CD8+ T cells showed a greater number of expanded clones than CD4+.

This clone has only one observation. Its antigen is undetermined. This specimen was CD4+ or CD8+ T cells sorted from blood, taken in a trial of the OX40 agonist ivuxolimab. The TCR was taken from an adult with an advanced solid tumor such as melanoma, head and neck, liver or kidney cancer.

CDR3 DNA: TGCGCCAGCAGCTTGACCATCGCCAATGAGCAGTTCTTC. Residues: CASSLTIANEQFF. The rearrangement joins TRBV5-1 to TRBJ2-1; D unresolved. Germline CDR1 reads SGHRS; CDR2 reads YFSETQ. The CDR3 sequence is 13 residues long. V lost 1 base, J lost 6 bases, and 8 bases lay in between.